These 19 T cell receptor beta chains share one sample of origin, sequenced in a study of graft-versus-host responses after intestinal transplantation (dated by TCRdb to about 2021). Library construction relied on the immunoSEQ multiplex PCR assay. TCRdb limited this immuneACCESS table to in-frame rearrangements with V and J called. A share of clones is missing; checked studies link under half to unresolved V genes, and the rest is unexplained. The sample table lists tens of thousands of clones, approximately 90% of them with a count of one. The ten largest clones add up to more than 2.5% of the sample. The source was PBMCs, collected almost 120 days after intestinal transplantation. These receptors all stem from a human patient who received an intestinal transplant, so some T cells may come from the graft donor.

This clone was recorded once. The rearrangement joins TRBV5-5 to TRBJ1-3; maybe TRBD1 (6 bases). The CDR3 totals 15 residues. The germline CDR1 and CDR2 sequences are SGHKS and YYEKEE (reference sequence). Trimming removed 4 bases at V and 4 bases at J, with 15 bases between. DNA for the CDR3: TGTGCCAGCAGCAATCACAGGGACCGGGGAAACACCATATATTTT. Encoded protein: CASSNHRDRGNTIYF.

In its sample, this clone was seen once. CDR3 nucleotides: TGTGCCAGCAGGCGGACAGGGGGGTTCGGGACTAATGAAAAACTGTTTTTT. It translates to CASRRTGGFGTNEKLFF. V is TRBV2 and J is TRBJ1-4, with 10 bases lining up with TRBD1. V gave up 6 bases and J gave up 2 bases; unmatched junction bases: 9. Per the germline V gene, CDR1 is SNHLY and CDR2 is FYNNEI. The CDR3 has 17 amino acids.

The chain is built from TRBV2 and TRBJ2-7; TRBD1 aligns across 10 bases. CDR3 length: 15 amino acids. V trimming: 6 bases; J trimming: 0 bases; junction bases outside the gene matches: 5. The V gene's germline CDR1 is SNHLY and CDR2 FYNNEI. The CDR3 sequence: CASRGTGASSYEQYF. In DNA form, the CDR3 reads TGTGCCAGCAGGGGGACAGGGGCGAGCTCCTACGAGCAGTACTTC. Full variable domain (remainder filled in from reference TRBV2 and TRBJ2-7): EPEVTQTPSHQVTQMGQEVILRCVPISNHLYFYWYRQILGQKVEFLVSFYNNEISEKSEIFDDQFSVERPDGSNFTLKIRSTKLEDSAMYFCASRGTGASSYEQYFGPGTRLTVT.

A few counts support this clone. This chain connects TRBV19 to TRBJ2-1, with D unclear. Per germline, CDR1 LNHDA and CDR2 SQIVND (reference sequence). V was cut by 6 bases and J by 5 bases, with 14 bases left in between. This CDR3 contains 14 residues. The DNA of the CDR3 is TGTGCCAGTAGAGTCCTTGGGTCCCACAATGAGCAGTTCTTC. This codes for CASRVLGSHNEQFF.

The chain uses TRBV2 and TRBJ2-3; D gene ambiguous. The CDR3 contains 15 residues. The V end lost 2 bases, the J end lost 1 base, and 10 bases lay between the germline ends. Germline CDR1 is SNHLY and CDR2 is FYNNEI. The CDR3 DNA reads as TGTGCCAGCAGTGAATTCCCCCAGGGCACAGATACGCAGTATTTT. It yields the protein CASSEFPQGTDTQYF.

J is TRBJ1-2 and V is TRBV29-1, with 10 bases identical to TRBD1. CDR1 and CDR2 (germline): SQVTM, ANQGSEA. Germline trimming cut 6 bases from V and 2 bases from J; bases unmatched to any gene: 6. This CDR3 comprises 14 residues. The CDR3 DNA follows: TGCAGCGTCGGGGGGACAGGGGACAACTATGGCTACACCTTC. Protein: CSVGGTGDNYGYTF.

The chain couples TRBV6-1 to TRBJ2-5; D call uncertain. The J call is in doubt because the DNA end fits TRBJ2-7 better. The CDR3 loop spans 14 amino acids. Germline V gene data show CDR1 as MNHNS and CDR2 as SASEGT. The CDR3 nucleotides are TGTGCCAGCAGTGCCCCAACGAACCCCTACGAGCAGTACTTC. Translated, it gives CASSAPTNPYEQYF.

This chain joins TRBV2 and TRBJ2-2; maybe TRBD2 (5 bases). Trimming shortened V by 7 bases and J by 0 bases, and 15 bases separated the two germline ends. The CDR3 runs 16 residues. The germline gives CDR1 SNHLY, CDR2 FYNNEI. The CDR3 DNA sequence: TGTGCCAGCACGGGTCGGGGAGACACGAACACCGGGGAGCTGTTTTTT. Translating it yields CASTGRGDTNTGELFF.

This chain connects TRBV30 to TRBJ2-3, with 7 bases lining up with TRBD2. After removal of 7 bases from V and 4 bases from J, the junction contained 2 bases not matched to a gene. This CDR3 is 11 amino acids long. Germline V lookup: CDR1 GTSNPN, CDR2 SVGIG (reference sequence). CDR3 DNA: TGTGCCTATGGGGGGGCAGATACGCAGTATTTT. This gives the protein CAYGGADTQYF.

This chain joins TRBV5-4 and TRBJ1-1; D perhaps matches TRBD1 (5 bases). Germline V gene lookup returns CDR1 SGHNT and CDR2 YYREEE (reference sequence). The germline V and J ends were trimmed by 3 bases and 1 base, with 10 bases remaining between them. This CDR3 is built from 14 residues. The CDR3 spells CASSSGLTNTEAFF. The CDR3 DNA sequence: TGTGCCAGCAGCTCGGGACTTACGAACACTGAAGCTTTCTTT.

The rearrangement links TRBV19 to TRBJ1-5, with D hard to call. The CDR3 length is 14 residues. In germline, CDR1 is LNHDA, CDR2 SQIVND (reference sequence). V lost 3 bases, J lost 6 bases, and 12 bases lay in between. The CDR3 loop is CASSIGVVGQPQHF. The CDR3 DNA reads as TGTGCCAGTAGTATCGGTGTGGTAGGTCAGCCCCAGCATTTT.

V usage is TRBV4-1 and J usage is TRBJ2-2; 16 bases are shared with TRBD2. The CDR3 runs to 19 residues. Germline V gene sequence: CDR1 MGHRA, CDR2 YSYEKL. The V segment lost 4 bases and the J segment 5 bases; nucleotides outside the gene matches: 10. CDR3 nucleotide sequence: TGCGCCAGCAGCCTCCCCGGGACTAGCGGGAGGGCTTTGACCGGGGAGCTGTTTTTT. It is translated as CASSLPGTSGRALTGELFF.

This clone was observed a few times. The gene calls are TRBV6-1 and TRBJ2-5; D is perhaps TRBD1 (5 bases). Trimming took 2 bases from V and 1 from J, leaving 11 bases between them. This CDR3 has 15 residues. Germline V gene sequence: CDR1 MNHNS, CDR2 SASEGT. The CDR3 here is CASSELWGSQETQYF. CDR3 nucleotides: TGTGCCAGCAGTGAATTGTGGGGCTCCCAAGAGACCCAGTACTTC.

The chain links TRBV13 to TRBJ2-7; D ambiguous. This CDR3 comprises 12 residues. Germline V CDR1 and CDR2: PRHDT, FYEKMQ (reference sequence). Trimming took off 1 base at V and 6 bases at J, with 7 bases between the two ends. The CDR3 DNA reads TGTGCCAGCAGCTTAGCCGGGCTCGAGCAGTACTTC. It translates to CASSLAGLEQYF.

V usage is TRBV4-1 and J usage is TRBJ2-7; possible D gene TRBD2, 6 bases. Germline V CDR1 and CDR2: MGHRA, YSYEKL. V was clipped by 1 base and J by 3 bases, with 10 bases between them. The CDR3 totals 14 residues. The CDR3 DNA reads as TGCGCCAGCAGCCAAGGGGACTTGGGCTACGAGCAGTACTTC. Protein sequence: CASSQGDLGYEQYF.

This sequence joins TRBV18 and TRBJ2-4, with TRBD1 identical over 7 bases. J gave up 6 bases and V 0 bases, and 2 bases lay outside the gene matches. The CDR3 is made up of 14 amino acids. Germline loops: CDR1 KGHSH, CDR2 LQKENI. The CDR3 DNA is TGTGCCAGCTCACCACCGGACAGGTTAAACATTCAGTACTTC. This encodes CASSPPDRLNIQYF.

This clone was detected only once. This chain uses TRBV7-9 with TRBJ2-7; no reliable D call. This CDR3 is 17 amino acids long. Between the trimmed V and J ends, which lost 1 base and 2 bases, there was a span of 18 bases. The germline CDR1 and CDR2 sequences are SEHNR and FQNEAQ (reference sequence). DNA of the CDR3: TGTGCCAGCAGCTTAGTTTGGGCAGCCCTTGTGCCCTACGAGCAGTACTTC. Protein sequence: CASSLVWAALVPYEQYF. The complete variable domain, with remaining parts taken from reference TRBV7-9 and TRBJ2-7, reads DTGVSQNPRHKITKRGQNVTFRCDPISEHNRLYWYRQTLGQGPEFLTYFQNEAQLEKSRLLSDRFSAERPKGSFSTLEIQRTEQGDSAMYLCASSLVWAALVPYEQYFGPGTRLTVT.

This clone occurred once. This chain uses TRBV6-1 with TRBJ1-5, with 9 bases fitting TRBD1. V lost 7 bases, J lost 0 bases, and 4 bases stayed unmatched. This CDR3 has 15 residues. CDR1 is MNHNS and CDR2 is SASEGT in the germline V gene. CDR3 in amino acids: CASTGTGYSNQPQHF. Here the CDR3 DNA reads TGTGCCAGCACCGGGACAGGGTATAGCAATCAGCCCCAGCATTTT.

The V call is TRBV4-1, the J call TRBJ1-1, with TRBD1 matching 10 bases. Trimming at V came to 1 base and at J to 11 bases, leaving 13 bases not matched to a gene. CDR1 is MGHRA and CDR2 is YSYEKL in the germline V gene. The CDR3 contains 16 residues. CDR3 amino acids: CASSQGRQGAEFMAFF. CDR3 DNA: TGCGCCAGCAGCCAAGGCCGACAGGGGGCCGAGTTTATGGCTTTCTTT.